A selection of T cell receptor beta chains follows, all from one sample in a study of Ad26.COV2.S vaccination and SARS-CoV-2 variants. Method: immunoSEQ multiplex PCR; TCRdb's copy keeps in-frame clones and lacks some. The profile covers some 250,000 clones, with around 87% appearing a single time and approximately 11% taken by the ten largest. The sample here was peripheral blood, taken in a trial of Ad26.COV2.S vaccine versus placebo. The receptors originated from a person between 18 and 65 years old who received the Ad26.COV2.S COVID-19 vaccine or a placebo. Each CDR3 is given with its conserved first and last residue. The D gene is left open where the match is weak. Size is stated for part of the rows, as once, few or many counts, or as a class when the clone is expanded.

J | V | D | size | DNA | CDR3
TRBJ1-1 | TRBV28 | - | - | TGTGCAATCCAGAGAAACACTGAAGCTTTCTTT | CAIQRNTEAFF
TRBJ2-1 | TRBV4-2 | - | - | TGTGCCAGCAGCCAAGGGCCCTCTAGGGGGAGCTCCTACAATGAGCAGTTCTTC | CASSQGPSRGSSYNEQFF
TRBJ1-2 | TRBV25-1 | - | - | TGTGCCAGCAGTGGAGGGACGGGAGTGGGAGGCTACACCTTC | CASSGGTGVGGYTF
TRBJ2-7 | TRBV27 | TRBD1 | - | TGTGCCAGCAGTTACTCCCTAGGGGGCCTCTCCTACGAGCAGTACTTC | CASSYSLGGLSYEQYF
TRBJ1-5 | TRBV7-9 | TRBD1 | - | TGTGCCAGCAGCTCACAGGGGGTCAATCAGCCCCAGCATTTT | CASSSQGVNQPQHF
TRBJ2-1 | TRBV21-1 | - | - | TGTGCCAGCACACTACAGGAAATCTCCTACAATGAGCAGTTCTTC | CASTLQEISYNEQFF
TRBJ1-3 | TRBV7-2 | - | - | TGTGCCAGCAGCTTTGGGGGGGGTTCTGGAAACACCATATATTTT | CASSFGGGSGNTIYF
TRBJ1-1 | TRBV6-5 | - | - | TGTGCCAGCAGTTCCCGGGGCCCTCCCTCTGAAGCTTTCTTT | CASSSRGPPSEAFF
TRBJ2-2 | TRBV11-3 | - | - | TGTGCCAGCAGCCCCAACAGGGGAGGGACCGGGGAGCTGTTTTTT | CASSPNRGGTGELFF
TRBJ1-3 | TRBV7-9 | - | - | TGTGCCAGCAGCTTAGCAGGGCCCGGAAACACCATATATTTT | CASSLAGPGNTIYF
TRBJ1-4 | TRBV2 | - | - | TGTGCCAGCAGTCCATTGCGGGGAGGCGAAAAACTGTTTTTT | CASSPLRGGEKLFF
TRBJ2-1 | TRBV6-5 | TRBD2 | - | TGTGCCAGCAGTTACTCGGGCGGGGGGGCCTACAATGAGCAGTTCTTC | CASSYSGGGAYNEQFF
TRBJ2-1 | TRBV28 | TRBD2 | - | TGTGCCAGCACCATCCCGGCGGCTAGCGGGAGTACTGAGCAGTTCTTC | CASTIPAASGSTEQFF
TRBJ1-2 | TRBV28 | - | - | TGTGCCAGCAGTTGGCTTCAACCCTATGGCTACACCTTC | CASSWLQPYGYTF
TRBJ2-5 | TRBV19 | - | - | TGTGCCAGTAGTATAAGCAACCCGGGCGTGTACCAAGAGACCCAGTACTTC | CASSISNPGVYQETQYF
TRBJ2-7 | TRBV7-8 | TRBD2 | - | TGTGCCAGCAGCTTTCCGGGGGGATCCTACGAGCAGTACTTC | CASSFPGGSYEQYF
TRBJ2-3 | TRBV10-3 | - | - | TGTGCCATCAGTGAGTCTGGGACCGCAGATACGCAGTATTTT | CAISESGTADTQYF
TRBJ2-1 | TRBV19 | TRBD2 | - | TGTGCCAGTAGTGTCGCCGGGACTAGCGGGAGGACTATAGCGCACACTAGTCATGAGCAGTTCTTC | CASSVAGTSGRTIAHTSHEQFF
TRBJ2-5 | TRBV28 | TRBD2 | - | TGTGCCAGCGACGTTAGCGGGGCACAAGAGACCCAGTACTTC | CASDVSGAQETQYF
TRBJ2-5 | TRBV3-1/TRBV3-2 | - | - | TGTGCCAGCAGCCAAGTCGGTTCCATAACCAAAGAGACCCAGTACTTC | CASSQVGSITKETQYF
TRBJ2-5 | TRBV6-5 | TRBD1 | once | TGTGCCAGCAGTAGACAGGGGTACCAAGAGACCCAGTACTTC | CASSRQGYQETQYF
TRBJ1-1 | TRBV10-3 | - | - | TGTGCCATCAGTGGGACACCAAACACTGAAGCTTTCTTT | CAISGTPNTEAFF